This TCR beta chain was recorded in a study of blood T cell repertoires in COVID-19. The overall study: Samples taken during acute and convalescent COVID-19 were collected in the United States, Italy and Spain.

This CDR3 contains 14 residues. The germline V gene has CDR1 SGHNT and CDR2 YENEEA. V was shortened by 5 bases and J by 7 bases, with 15 bases between the two germline ends. Measured with immunoSEQ multiplex PCR; TCRdb has only the in-frame clones, and not every one. The sample has around 200,000 clones, around four fifths seen once. Sequences were obtained from peripheral blood. The chain links TRBV11-3 to TRBJ2-1; D might be TRBD2 (5 bases). The receptor comes from a man aged 50 to 59 with active or convalescent COVID-19. The CDR3: CASSDTIGGNEQFF. The CDR3 bases are TGTGCCAGCAGCGACACGATAGGAGGAAATGAGCAGTTCTTC. The full variable domain, rest sourced from reference TRBV11-3 and TRBJ2-1, is EAGVVQSPRYKIIEKKQPVAFWCNPISGHNTLYWYLQNLGQGPELLIRYENEEAVDDSQLPKDRFSAERLKGVDSTLKIQPAELGDSAVYLCASSDTIGGNEQFFGPGTRLTVL.